This entry concerns a single T cell receptor (beta chain). Antigen unknown. The sample belongs to a study of identifying expanded T cells in peripheral blood. Study results and limitations: Clone count variance between roughly 2-week samples rose with total template count. Around 1.2 clones differed between technical replicates, versus around 15 and 19 over time.

V lost 2 bases and J lost 11; bases outside the gene matches: 9. The CDR3 consists of 13 residues. Germline CDR1 SGHRS, CDR2 YFSETQ. Some clones are missing from TCRdb's copy, which holds only in-frame ones; the method was immunoSEQ multiplex PCR. The data contain 80,000 to 95,000 clones, about 91% of them singletons. The chain employs TRBV5-1 and TRBJ1-1; 7 positions agree with TRBD1. Sequencing was performed on blood. This sequence originates from a person between 18 and 75 years old in good health. The CDR3 bases are TGCGCCAGCAGCTTTATTGGTACAGGGGTTGCTTTCTTT. As protein: CASSFIGTGVAFF.